Presented here are 2 T cell receptor beta chains from one specimen sequenced in a study of blood T cell repertoires in COVID-19 (dated by TCRdb to the early 2020s). Libraries were constructed by the immunoSEQ multiplex PCR assay. Imported from immuneACCESS, the table was reduced by TCRdb to in-frame sequences with V and J called. These copies leave out some clones; in studies compared against another copy, an unresolved V gene accounts for under half, and the cause of the remainder is not known. The sample records about 170,000 clones, approximately 90% of which are singletons. Jointly, the top ten make up roughly 1.5% of the sample. Sequences were obtained from peripheral blood. The receptors were sampled from a woman aged 45-65 years with acute or convalescent COVID-19.

The J gene is TRBJ1-1, the V gene TRBV30; 8 bases line up with TRBD1. The germline gives CDR1 GTSNPN, CDR2 SVGIG (reference sequence). Trimming cost V 3 bases and J 4 bases; bases outside gene matches: 10. The CDR3 contains 15 residues. CDR3 residues: CAWRAQGARGTEAFF. In DNA, the CDR3 is TGTGCCTGGAGGGCTCAGGGGGCGCGGGGCACTGAAGCTTTCTTT.

The genes are TRBV4-1 and TRBJ1-2; D ambiguous. This CDR3 region has 13 residues. CDR1 is MGHRA and CDR2 is YSYEKL in the germline V gene. Between the trimmed V and J ends, which lost 3 bases and 4 bases, there was a span of 9 bases. As DNA, the CDR3 is TGCGCCAGCAGCCACCCCGTCCCCTATGGCTACACCTTC. Translation gives CASSHPVPYGYTF.